This T cell receptor beta chain is drawn from a study of shared clonotypes between healthy human individuals. As defined, naive CD8 cells were CD45RO-negative and positively selected for CCR7, with terminally differentiated effector memory CD45RA+ cells excluded. Study results and caveats: As a rule, naive subsets had a larger estimated richness than memory subsets.

The repertoire was sequenced with immunoSEQ multiplex PCR; TCRdb's copy has only in-frame clones and lacks some. The sample has a few million clones, 80% to 95% seen once; the top ten hold about 1.7%. The CDR3 length is 14 residues. V was trimmed by 2 bases and J by 11 bases, leaving 18 bases between them. Germline-derived CDR1 and CDR2 are MNHNY and SVGAGI (reference sequence). With respect to this clone: What it recognizes is unknown.

The chain combines TRBV6-6 with TRBJ1-2; possibly TRBD1 for D (5 bases). This clonotype originated in a man between 18 and 35 years old in good health. Some clones in this sample may be carry-over from other donors' samples. Sequencing used naive CD8+ T cells from PBMCs. The CDR3 protein is CASSYDKAREFYTF. The CDR3 DNA reads as TGTGCCAGCAGTTACGACAAGGCCAGGGAGTTTTACACCTTC.